The T cell receptor (beta chain) described here comes from a study of post-analysis software for immune sequencing data. For the study at large: Secondary progressive, relapsing-remitting and progressive-relapsing multiple sclerosis were among the included disease courses. Findings and limits, study-wide: Strong co-clustering by F measure was seen for same-batch samples. Among multiple sclerosis patients, normalized Chao1 diversity was significantly below that of controls. Patients had higher frequencies than controls of a handful of TRBV segments, including TRBV5-6, TRBV5-1 and TRBV20-1.

The CDR3 consists of 13 residues. The germline V gene encodes CDR1 DFQATT and CDR2 SNEGSKA (reference sequence). The TCR beta cDNA libraries carried unique molecular identifiers. Roughly 450,000 cDNA molecules came from about 1 to 10 million T cells. TCRdb used MiXCR to reprocess the PCR reads, holding one entry per CDR3 protein. The sample holds about 760,000 distinct CDR3 sequences, 25% to 30% seen once. Regarding this clonotype: Its matching antigen is unknown.

The material sequenced was blood. This TCR was sampled from a girl aged 5 to 17 with multiple sclerosis. The J gene is TRBJ2-5, the V gene TRBV20-1, with TRBD1 as a possible D gene (6 bases). The end of the DNA aligns better with TRBJ2-7, so the J call may be wrong. The CDR3 nucleotides are TGCAGTGTCCGTTGGGGGCTCTCCTACGAGCAGTACTTC. As protein: CSVRWGLSYEQYF.